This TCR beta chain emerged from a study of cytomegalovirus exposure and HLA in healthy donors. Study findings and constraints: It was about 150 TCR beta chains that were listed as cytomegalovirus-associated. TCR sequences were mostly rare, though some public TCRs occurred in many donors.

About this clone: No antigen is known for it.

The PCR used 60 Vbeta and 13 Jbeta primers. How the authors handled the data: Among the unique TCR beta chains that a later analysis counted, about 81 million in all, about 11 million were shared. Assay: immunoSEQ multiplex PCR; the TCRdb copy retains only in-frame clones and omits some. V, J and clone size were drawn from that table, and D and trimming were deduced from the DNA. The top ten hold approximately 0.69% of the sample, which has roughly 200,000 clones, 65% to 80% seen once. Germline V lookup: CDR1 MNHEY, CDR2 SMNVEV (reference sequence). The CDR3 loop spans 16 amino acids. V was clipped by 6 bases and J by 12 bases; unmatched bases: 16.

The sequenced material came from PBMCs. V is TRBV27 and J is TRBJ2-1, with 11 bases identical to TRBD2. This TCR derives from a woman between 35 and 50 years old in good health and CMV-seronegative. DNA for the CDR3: TGTGCCAGCAGACGGACTAGCGGGCCTAGCCCCTGGGGGCAGTTCTTC. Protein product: CASRRTSGPSPWGQFF.